This T cell receptor (beta chain) is drawn from a study of cytomegalovirus exposure and HLA in healthy donors. The CDR3 spans 14 residues. With 3 bases clipped from V and 5 bases from J, the junction kept 6 bases outside the gene matches. Germline V gene sequence: CDR1 LNHDA, CDR2 SQIVND (reference sequence). In the PCR, 60 Vbeta and 13 Jbeta primers were used. Sequenced by immunoSEQ multiplex PCR; TCRdb stores in-frame clones only, minus some. The repertoire holds 280,000 or so clones, with 85% to 90% as singletons. The chain is built from TRBV19 and TRBJ2-5, with 7 bases lining up with TRBD1. This TCR was recovered from a woman aged 18-35 years in good health and CMV-seronegative. Sequencing used PBMCs. CDR3 coding DNA: TGTGCCAGTAGTATCCCGGACAGGAGGGAGACCCAGTACTTC. Translated, it gives CASSIPDRRETQYF. Together with reference TRBV19 and TRBJ2-5, the CDR3 gives the full variable domain: DGGITQSPKYLFRKEGQNVTLSCEQNLNHDAMYWYRQDPGQGLRLIYYSQIVNDFQKGDIAEGYSVSREKKESFPLTVTSAQKNPTAFYLCASSIPDRRETQYFGPGTRLLVL.